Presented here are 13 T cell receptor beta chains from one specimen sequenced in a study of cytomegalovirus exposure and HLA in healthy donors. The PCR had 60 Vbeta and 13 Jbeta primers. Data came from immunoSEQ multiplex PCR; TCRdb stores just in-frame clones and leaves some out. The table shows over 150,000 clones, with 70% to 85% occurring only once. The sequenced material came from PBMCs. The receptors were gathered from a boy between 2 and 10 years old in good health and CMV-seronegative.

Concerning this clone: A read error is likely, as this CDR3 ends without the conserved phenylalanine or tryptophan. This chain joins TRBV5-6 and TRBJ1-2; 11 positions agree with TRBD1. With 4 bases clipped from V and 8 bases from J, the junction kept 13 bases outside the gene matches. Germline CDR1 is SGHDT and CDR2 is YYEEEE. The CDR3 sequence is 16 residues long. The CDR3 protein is CASSPRFGQGAGGYTL. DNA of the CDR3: TGTGCCAGCAGCCCCCGATTTGGACAGGGGGCAGGAGGCTACACCCTC.

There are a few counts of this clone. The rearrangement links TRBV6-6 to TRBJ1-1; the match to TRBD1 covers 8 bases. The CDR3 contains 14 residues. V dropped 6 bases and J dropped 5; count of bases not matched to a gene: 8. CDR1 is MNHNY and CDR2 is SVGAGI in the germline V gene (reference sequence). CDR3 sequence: CASSRTGRGTEAFF. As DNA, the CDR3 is TGTGCCAGCAGCAGGACAGGGAGAGGAACTGAAGCTTTCTTT.

The CDR3 bases are TGTGCCAGCAGTGATCTGTCGTACAATGAGCAGTTCTTC. Translating gives CASSDLSYNEQFF. The chain carries TRBV2 and TRBJ2-1; D is unresolved. The CDR3 has 13 residues. V lost 3 bases to trimming and J lost 4 bases, with 7 bases between them. Germline values: CDR1 SNHLY, CDR2 FYNNEI.

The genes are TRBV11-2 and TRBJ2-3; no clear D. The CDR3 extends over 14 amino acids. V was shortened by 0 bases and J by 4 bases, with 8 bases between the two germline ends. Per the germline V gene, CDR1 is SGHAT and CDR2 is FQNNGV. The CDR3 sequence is CASSLDVGSDTQYF. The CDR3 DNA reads TGTGCCAGCAGCTTAGATGTGGGCTCAGATACGCAGTATTTT.

The CDR3 sequence is CASTRQTLNTEAFF. The CDR3 DNA reads as TGTGCCAGCACACGACAGACCTTGAACACTGAAGCTTTCTTT. The chain links TRBV2 to TRBJ1-1, with D possibly matching TRBD1 (5 bases). CDR3 length: 14 amino acids. Germline V gene lookup returns CDR1 SNHLY and CDR2 FYNNEI. V was shortened by 7 bases and J by 0 bases, with 12 bases between the two germline ends.

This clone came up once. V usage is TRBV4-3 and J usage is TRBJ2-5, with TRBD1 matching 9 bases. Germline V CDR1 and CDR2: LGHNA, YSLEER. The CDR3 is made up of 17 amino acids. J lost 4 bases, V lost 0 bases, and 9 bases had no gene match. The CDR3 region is CASSQDPTGGVLETQYF. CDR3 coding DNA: TGCGCCAGCAGCCAAGATCCTACAGGGGGCGTGTTAGAGACCCAGTACTTC.

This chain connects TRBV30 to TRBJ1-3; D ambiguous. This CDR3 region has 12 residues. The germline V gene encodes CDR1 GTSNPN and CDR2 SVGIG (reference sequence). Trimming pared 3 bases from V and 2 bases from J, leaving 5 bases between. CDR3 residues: CAWRSAGNTIYF. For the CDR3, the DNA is TGTGCCTGGAGATCGGCTGGAAACACCATATATTTT.

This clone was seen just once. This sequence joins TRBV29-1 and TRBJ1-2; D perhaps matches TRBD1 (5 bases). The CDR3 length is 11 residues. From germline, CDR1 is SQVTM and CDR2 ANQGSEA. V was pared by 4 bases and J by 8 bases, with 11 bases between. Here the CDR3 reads CSVGGGEGYTF. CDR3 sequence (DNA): TGCAGCGTTGGGGGAGGGGAAGGCTACACCTTC. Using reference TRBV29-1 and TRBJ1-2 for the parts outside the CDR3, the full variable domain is SAVISQKPSRDICQRGTSLTIQCQVDSQVTMMFWYRQQPGQSLTLIATANQGSEATYESGFVIDKFPISRPNLTFSTLTVSNMSPEDSSIYLCSVGGGEGYTFGSGTRLTVV.

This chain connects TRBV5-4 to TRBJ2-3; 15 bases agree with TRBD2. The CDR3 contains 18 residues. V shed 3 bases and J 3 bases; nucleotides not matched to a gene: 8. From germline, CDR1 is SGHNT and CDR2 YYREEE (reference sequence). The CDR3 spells CASSWTSGGAAPTDTQYF. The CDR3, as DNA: TGTGCCAGCAGCTGGACTAGCGGGGGGGCCGCCCCTACAGATACGCAGTATTTT.

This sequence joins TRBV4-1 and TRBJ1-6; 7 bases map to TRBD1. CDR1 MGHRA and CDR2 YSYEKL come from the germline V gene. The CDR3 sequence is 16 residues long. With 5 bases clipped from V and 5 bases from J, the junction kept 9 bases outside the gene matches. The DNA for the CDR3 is TGCGCCAGCAGCTCCCGACAGGGCGGAAATAATTCACCCCTCCACTTT. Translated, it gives CASSSRQGGNNSPLHF.

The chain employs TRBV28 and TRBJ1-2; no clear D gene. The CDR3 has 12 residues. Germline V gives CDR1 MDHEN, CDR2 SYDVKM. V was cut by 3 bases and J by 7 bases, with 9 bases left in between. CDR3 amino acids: CASSLAGSGYTF. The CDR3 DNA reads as TGTGCCAGCAGTTTGGCGGGTTCTGGCTACACCTTC.

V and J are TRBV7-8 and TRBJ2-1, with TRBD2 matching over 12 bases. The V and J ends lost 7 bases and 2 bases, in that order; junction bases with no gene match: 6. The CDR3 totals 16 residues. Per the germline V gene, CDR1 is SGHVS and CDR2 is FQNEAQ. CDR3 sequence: CASTRRLAGAYNEQFF. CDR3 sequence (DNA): TGTGCCAGCACCCGCCGACTAGCGGGGGCCTACAATGAGCAGTTCTTC.

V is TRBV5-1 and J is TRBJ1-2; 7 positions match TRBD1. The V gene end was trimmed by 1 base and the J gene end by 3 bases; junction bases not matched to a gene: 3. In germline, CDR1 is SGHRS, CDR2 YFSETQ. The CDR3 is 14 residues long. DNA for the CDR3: TGCGCCAGCAGCTTGTCCGGGACAGACTATGGCTACACCTTC. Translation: CASSLSGTDYGYTF.